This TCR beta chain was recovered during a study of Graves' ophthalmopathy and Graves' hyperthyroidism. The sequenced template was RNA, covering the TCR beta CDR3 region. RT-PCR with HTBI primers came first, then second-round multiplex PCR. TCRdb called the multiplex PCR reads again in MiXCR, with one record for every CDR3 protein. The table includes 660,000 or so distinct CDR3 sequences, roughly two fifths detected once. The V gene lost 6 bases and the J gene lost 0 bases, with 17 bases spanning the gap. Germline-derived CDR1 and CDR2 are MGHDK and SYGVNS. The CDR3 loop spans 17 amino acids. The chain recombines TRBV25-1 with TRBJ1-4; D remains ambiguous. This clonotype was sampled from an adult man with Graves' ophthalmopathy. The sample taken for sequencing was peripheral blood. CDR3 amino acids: CASSQDPYGPTNEKLFF. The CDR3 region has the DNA TGTGCCAGCAGCCAAGACCCGTACGGCCCAACTAATGAAAAACTGTTTTTT.